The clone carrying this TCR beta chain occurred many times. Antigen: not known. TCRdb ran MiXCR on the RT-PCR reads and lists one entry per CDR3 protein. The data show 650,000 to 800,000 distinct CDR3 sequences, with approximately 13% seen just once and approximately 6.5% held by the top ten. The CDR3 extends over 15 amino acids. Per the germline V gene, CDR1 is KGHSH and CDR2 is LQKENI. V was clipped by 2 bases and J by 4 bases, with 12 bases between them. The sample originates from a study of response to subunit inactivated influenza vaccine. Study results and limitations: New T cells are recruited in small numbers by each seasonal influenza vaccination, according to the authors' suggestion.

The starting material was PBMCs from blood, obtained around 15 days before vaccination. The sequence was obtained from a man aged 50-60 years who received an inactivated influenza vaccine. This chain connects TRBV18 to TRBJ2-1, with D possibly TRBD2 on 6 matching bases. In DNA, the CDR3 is TGTGCCAGCTCACCAGACGGGGGAAGTTACAATGAGCAGTTCTTC. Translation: CASSPDGGSYNEQFF.